The 10 T cell receptor beta chains reported below all come from one sample, sequenced in a study of cytomegalovirus exposure and HLA in healthy donors. Method: immunoSEQ multiplex PCR; TCRdb's copy keeps in-frame clones and lacks some. The repertoire holds some 120,000 clones, with about 94% as singletons. Sequences were obtained from PBMCs. All receptors derive from a woman aged 18-29 years in good health and CMV-seronegative.

The chain employs TRBV28 and TRBJ1-2; 9 bases match TRBD1. The CDR3 contains 14 residues. Germline values: CDR1 MDHEN, CDR2 SYDVKM. Trimming cost V 6 bases and J 2 bases; bases outside gene matches: 4. CDR3 coding DNA: TGTGCCAGCAGCTCCACAGGGGGCAACTATGGCTACACCTTC. Translating gives CASSSTGGNYGYTF.

A remark on this clone: This likely comes from a read error, as the CDR3 has no conserved phenylalanine or tryptophan at its end. This rearrangement joins TRBV6-5 to TRBJ2-7, with 7 positions matching TRBD1. Germline V gene data show CDR1 as MNHEY and CDR2 as SVGAGI. V shed 1 base, J shed 2 bases, and the junction held 2 bases outside the gene matches. This CDR3 is built from 14 residues. CDR3 protein: CASSYLGQTYEQYL. CDR3 DNA: TGTGCCAGCAGTTACTTGGGACAGACCTACGAGCAGTACCTC.

This chain uses TRBV28 with TRBJ1-1; 8 bases align to TRBD1. V lost 1 base to trimming and J lost 3 bases; unmatched junction nucleotides: 1. CDR1 and CDR2 (germline): MDHEN, SYDVKM. The CDR3 is 14 amino acids. The CDR3 loop reads CASSLLQGDTEAFF. The CDR3 region has the DNA TGTGCCAGCAGTTTATTACAGGGGGACACTGAAGCTTTCTTT.

This clone was observed once. V is TRBV5-1 and J is TRBJ1-4; D might be TRBD1 (6 bases). Germline V gene lookup returns CDR1 SGHRS and CDR2 YFSETQ. Trimming took 0 bases from V and 3 from J, leaving 12 bases between them. The CDR3 is 16 amino acids. CDR3 in amino acids: CASSLGAGAANEKLFF. The CDR3 DNA is TGCGCCAGCAGCTTGGGAGCGGGGGCTGCTAATGAAAAACTGTTTTTT.

The chain employs TRBV19 and TRBJ2-3, with 9 bases identical to TRBD2. The V gene end was trimmed by 5 bases and the J gene end by 0 bases; junction bases not matched to a gene: 9. The germline gives CDR1 LNHDA, CDR2 SQIVND (reference sequence). The CDR3 contains 17 residues. DNA of the CDR3: TGTGCCAGTAGTCCTCGATCGACTAGCGGTAGCACAGATACGCAGTATTTT. Protein sequence: CASSPRSTSGSTDTQYF.

The chain employs TRBV6-4 and TRBJ2-1, with TRBD2 as a possible D gene (6 bases). Germline V gene lookup returns CDR1 MRHNA and CDR2 SNTAGT. Deletions cut 6 bases from V and 5 bases from J, with 14 bases between. The CDR3 length is 14 residues. The CDR3 DNA reads as TGTGCCAGCAGCGTATACGGGACTGACAATGAGCAGTTCTTC. As protein: CASSVYGTDNEQFF.

This sequence joins TRBV7-9 and TRBJ1-1; D unresolved. The CDR3 spans 15 residues. Germline loops: CDR1 SEHNR, CDR2 FQNEAQ (reference sequence). The V and J ends lost 5 bases and 0 bases respectively, with 13 bases between them. DNA for the CDR3: TGTGCCAGCAGCCGTGAGGGAGGCGTGAACACTGAAGCTTTCTTT. This sequence encodes CASSREGGVNTEAFF.

Here the CDR3 reads CASSQGPTTDTQYF. The CDR3, as DNA: TGTGCCAGCTCGCAGGGGCCCACCACAGATACGCAGTATTTT. This chain connects TRBV9 to TRBJ2-3; the D gene is possibly TRBD1 (6 bases). CDR3 length equals 14 residues. With 7 bases removed from V and 2 bases from J, the gap between germline ends came to 14 bases. CDR1 SGDLS and CDR2 YYNGEE come from the germline V gene. Combining the CDR3 with reference TRBV9 and TRBJ2-3 gives the whole variable domain DSGVTQTPKHLITATGQRVTLRCSPRSGDLSVYWYQQSLDQGLQFLIQYYNGEERAKGNILERFSAQQFPDLHSELNLSSLELGDSALYFCASSQGPTTDTQYFGPGTRLTVL.

The V call is TRBV7-9, the J call TRBJ2-4; D possibly corresponds to TRBD2 (5 bases). The CDR3 consists of 12 residues. The V end lost 6 bases, the J end lost 8 bases, and 11 bases lay between the germline ends. Per germline, CDR1 SEHNR and CDR2 FQNEAQ (reference sequence). CDR3 bases: TGTGCCAGCAGGGGCTTCGGGGACATTCAGTACTTC. Its translation: CASRGFGDIQYF.

In this sample, this clone turned up once. The V and J genes are TRBV6-6 and TRBJ2-2; no reliable D call. The germline V gene has CDR1 MNHNY and CDR2 SVGAGI (reference sequence). V was shortened by 2 bases and J by 0 bases, with 10 bases between the two germline ends. The CDR3 extends over 16 amino acids. CDR3 region: CASSYIITTNTGELFF. In nucleotides, the CDR3 is TGTGCCAGCAGTTACATTATTACAACGAACACCGGGGAGCTGTTTTTT.